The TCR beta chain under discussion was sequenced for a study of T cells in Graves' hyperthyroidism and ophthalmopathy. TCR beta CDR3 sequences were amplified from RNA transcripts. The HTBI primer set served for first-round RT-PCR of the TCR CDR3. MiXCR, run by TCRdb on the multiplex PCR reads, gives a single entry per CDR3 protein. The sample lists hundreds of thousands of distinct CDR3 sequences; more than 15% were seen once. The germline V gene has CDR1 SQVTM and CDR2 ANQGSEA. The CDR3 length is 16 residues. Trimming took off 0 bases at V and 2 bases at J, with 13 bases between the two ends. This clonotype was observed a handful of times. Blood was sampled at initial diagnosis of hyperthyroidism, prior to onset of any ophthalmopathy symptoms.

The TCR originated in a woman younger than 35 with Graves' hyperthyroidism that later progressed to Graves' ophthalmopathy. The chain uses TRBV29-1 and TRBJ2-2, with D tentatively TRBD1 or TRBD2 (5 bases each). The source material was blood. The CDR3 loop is CSVEDPRGYNTGELFF. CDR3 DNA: TGCAGCGTTGAAGACCCCCGGGGCTATAACACCGGGGAGCTGTTTTTT.